The 12 T cell receptor beta chains listed next were all sequenced from one sample in a study of regulatory T cells in long-lasting Graves disease. Both iRepertoire HTBI primers and Arm-PCR of CDR3 regions were used to build the TCR beta libraries. TCRdb independently ran MiXCR on the multiplex PCR reads; one entry per CDR3 protein. The sample has roughly 420,000 distinct CDR3 sequences, about a sixth seen once. Time point reported: newly diagnosed GD, antithyroid drugs for less than 3 months. Scientists built the TCR library using RNA that was extracted from PBMCs. The same data also went into a second study, on T cells in Graves' hyperthyroidism and ophthalmopathy.

Sample: peripheral blood mononuclear cells (PBMCs), taken at new diagnosis, from a patient treated with antithyroid drugs. These receptors came from a woman in her late teens or twenties with Graves disease.

The chain combines TRBV15 with TRBJ2-5; 7 bases fit TRBD1. The CDR3 has 15 amino acids. CDR1 is LNHNV, CDR2 YYDKDF, per germline (reference sequence). The J segment lost 5 bases and the V segment lost 3 bases, leaving 9 bases of the junction unmatched. CDR3 in amino acids: CATSRGEGGVETQYF. CDR3 DNA: TGTGCCACCAGCAGGGGGGAAGGGGGCGTCGAGACCCAGTACTTC.

This clonotype was observed a single time. The final CDR3 position lacks the conserved phenylalanine or tryptophan, pointing to a likely read error. The gene calls are TRBV13 and TRBJ2-7; TRBD2 aligns across 8 bases. This CDR3 is 16 amino acids long. Looked up from germline, CDR1 is PRHDT and CDR2 is FYEKMQ (reference sequence). V shed 0 bases, J shed 2 bases, and the junction held 6 bases outside the gene matches. The CDR3 loop reads CASSLGTGLVAYEQYS. CDR3 bases: TGTGCCAGCAGCTTAGGTACGGGACTAGTGGCCTACGAGCAGTACTCC.

This clonotype appeared many times. The rearrangement joins TRBV11-1 to TRBJ2-3; perhaps TRBD2 as D (5 bases). Germline V CDR1 and CDR2: SGHAT, FQDESV (reference sequence). Trimming took 5 bases from V and 2 from J, leaving 14 bases between them. The CDR3 spans 15 residues. The CDR3 region is CASSPNTRATDTQYF. In DNA, the CDR3 is TGTGCCAGCAGCCCGAATACGAGGGCCACAGATACGCAGTATTTT.

This clonotype was observed many times. J is TRBJ2-1 and V is TRBV3-1, with TRBD2 identical over 9 bases. Germline V gene sequence: CDR1 LGHDT, CDR2 YNNKEL (reference sequence). This CDR3 has 17 amino acids. Losses at the gene ends were 3 bases for V and 9 bases for J; bases not matched to a gene: 15. CDR3 bases: TGTGCCAGCAGCCACCCCGGTAGGCGGCTAGCGGGAACTGAGCAGTTCTTC. It is translated as CASSHPGRRLAGTEQFF.

This clonotype was picked up many times. V is TRBV3-1 and J is TRBJ2-5, with D perhaps matching TRBD1 (6 bases). The J call is doubtful: the DNA matches TRBJ2-1 better. The CDR3 consists of 12 residues. The germline V gene has CDR1 LGHDT and CDR2 YNNKEL (reference sequence). The DNA of the CDR3 is TGTGCCAGCAGTCCGCAGGGGTATGAGCAGTTCTTC. This sequence encodes CASSPQGYEQFF.

This clonotype has a count of ten or more. The rearrangement uses TRBV30 and TRBJ2-4; D is unclear. In germline, CDR1 is GTSNPN, CDR2 SVGIG (reference sequence). Trimming removed 3 bases at V and 2 bases at J, with 14 bases between. The CDR3 length is 15 residues. The CDR3 sequence: CAWSPGLAPKNIQYF. DNA for the CDR3: TGTGCCTGGAGCCCAGGCCTGGCCCCCAAAAACATTCAGTACTTC.

V gene TRBV7-9 combines with J gene TRBJ2-5; D gene uncertain. V lost 1 base and J 6 bases, leaving 24 bases between the germline ends. The CDR3 extends over 18 amino acids. Germline values: CDR1 SEHNR, CDR2 FQNEAQ (reference sequence). This CDR3 is CASSLGQNTGLDVKTQYF. The CDR3 nucleotides are TGTGCCAGCAGCTTAGGCCAAAACACCGGTCTGGACGTGAAGACCCAGTACTTC. Looking up the rest from reference TRBV7-9 and TRBJ2-5 gives the full variable domain: DTGVSQNPRHKITKRGQNVTFRCDPISEHNRLYWYRQTLGQGPEFLTYFQNEAQLEKSRLLSDRFSAERPKGSFSTLEIQRTEQGDSAMYLCASSLGQNTGLDVKTQYFGPGTRLLVL.

The rearrangement links TRBV28 to TRBJ2-7; D possibly matches TRBD1 or TRBD2 (5 bases each). Germline CDR1 reads MDHEN; CDR2 reads SYDVKM. The CDR3 length is 15 residues. V lost 6 bases to trimming and J lost 1 base, with 16 bases between them. The CDR3 spells CASRLAGSASYEQYF. CDR3 nucleotides: TGTGCCAGCAGGCTCGCAGGGAGCGCTTCCTACGAGCAGTACTTC. Full variable domain (outside the CDR3, taken from reference TRBV28 and TRBJ2-7): DVKVTQSSRYLVKRTGEKVFLECVQDMDHENMFWYRQDPGLGLRLIYFSYDVKMKEKGDIPEGYSVSREKKERFSLILESASTNQTSMYLCASRLAGSASYEQYFGPGTRLTVT.

This clonotype was recorded at least ten times. This chain connects TRBV7-2 to TRBJ2-1; 7 bases agree with TRBD2. CDR3 length equals 14 residues. With V trimmed by 3 bases and J by 4 bases, 3 bases remained unmatched. Germline V CDR1 and CDR2: SGHTA, FQGNSA. CDR3 amino acids: CASSFGDYYNEQFF. Here the CDR3 DNA reads TGTGCCAGCAGCTTTGGGGACTATTACAATGAGCAGTTCTTC.

This clonotype was recorded many times. This chain connects TRBV6-2 or TRBV6-3 to TRBJ2-5; unclear D gene. Germline V gene data show CDR1 as MNHEY and CDR2 as SVGEGT. V lost 2 bases, J lost 4 bases, and 14 bases lay in between. The CDR3 runs 15 residues. The CDR3 coding sequence is TGTGCCAGCAGTTACGTTGGAGCGAATTCAGAGACCCAGTACTTC. It is translated as CASSYVGANSETQYF.

At least ten counts were recorded for this clonotype. V and J are TRBV28 and TRBJ2-1; no clear D gene. The germline V and J ends were trimmed by 6 bases and 0 bases, with 18 bases remaining between them. Per the germline V gene, CDR1 is MDHEN and CDR2 is SYDVKM. The CDR3 loop spans 17 amino acids. The CDR3 DNA is TGTGCCAGCAGGTATGGTCGGCAGGCGAGCTCCTACAATGAGCAGTTCTTC. Amino acids: CASRYGRQASSYNEQFF. Looking up the rest from reference TRBV28 and TRBJ2-1 gives the full variable domain: DVKVTQSSRYLVKRTGEKVFLECVQDMDHENMFWYRQDPGLGLRLIYFSYDVKMKEKGDIPEGYSVSREKKERFSLILESASTNQTSMYLCASRYGRQASSYNEQFFGPGTRLTVL.

This clonotype was counted a few times. CDR3 region: CASRPPSGSNGEQFF. The CDR3 nucleotides read TGTGCCAGCCGTCCTCCTAGCGGGAGCAACGGTGAGCAGTTCTTC. V and J are TRBV6-1 and TRBJ2-1; 10 bases agree with TRBD2. Unmatched junction bases numbered 13, after V lost 8 bases and J lost 9 bases. Germline CDR1 MNHNS, CDR2 SASEGT. The CDR3 has 15 amino acids.